Listed below are T cell receptor beta chains from one sample, sequenced in a study of graft-versus-host responses after intestinal transplantation. The protocol was immunoSEQ multiplex PCR, while the TCRdb copy is restricted to in-frame clones and leaves out a portion. The sample holds about 17,000 clones, roughly three quarters seen once. Sample: ileum tissue, taken approximately 480 days after intestinal transplant. The source is a human patient who received an intestinal transplant, so some T cells may come from the graft donor. Both conserved end residues are part of each CDR3. The order of the fields is V gene, D gene, J gene, clone size, CDR3 protein, CDR3 DNA. D genes are given only for firm matches. Clone sizes are given selectively: once, few, many, or a class where the clone is expanded.

v_gene: TRBV14; d_gene: TRBD1; j_gene: TRBJ1-4; abundance: .; CDR3aa: CASSQTGAQKLFF; CDR3nt: TGTGCCAGCAGCCAGACAGGGGCGCAAAAACTGTTTTTT
v_gene: TRBV10-3; d_gene: .; j_gene: TRBJ1-5; abundance: few; CDR3aa: CAISESGWQPQHF; CDR3nt: TGTGCCATCAGTGAGTCGGGTTGGCAGCCCCAGCATTTT
v_gene: TRBV19; d_gene: TRBD2; j_gene: TRBJ2-7; abundance: .; CDR3aa: CATQAGGVSEQYF; CDR3nt: TGTGCCACCCAAGCGGGAGGGGTTAGCGAGCAGTACTTC
v_gene: TRBV9; d_gene: TRBD2; j_gene: TRBJ2-2; abundance: few; CDR3aa: CASSQGTSGAGELFF; CDR3nt: TGTGCCAGCAGTCAAGGGACTAGCGGGGCGGGGGAGCTGTTTTTT
v_gene: TRBV7-6; d_gene: TRBD1; j_gene: TRBJ2-3; abundance: .; CDR3aa: CASSLRDRERDNPDTQYF; CDR3nt: TGTGCCAGCAGCTTACGGGACAGGGAAAGAGATAACCCAGATACGCAGTATTTT
v_gene: TRBV5-8; d_gene: TRBD1; j_gene: TRBJ2-1; abundance: .; CDR3aa: CASSLHRGPLNEQFF; CDR3nt: TGTGCCAGCAGCTTGCACAGGGGGCCCTTAAATGAGCAGTTCTTC
v_gene: TRBV9; d_gene: .; j_gene: TRBJ1-1; abundance: .; CDR3aa: CASSGRQVQGYTEAFF; CDR3nt: TGTGCCAGCAGCGGGCGACAGGTTCAGGGGTACACTGAAGCTTTCTTT
v_gene: TRBV5-1; d_gene: .; j_gene: TRBJ2-7; abundance: .; CDR3aa: CASSLGAAYEQYF; CDR3nt: TGCGCCAGCAGCTTGGGGGCCGCCTACGAGCAGTACTTC
v_gene: TRBV5-4; d_gene: TRBD1; j_gene: TRBJ1-2; abundance: .; CDR3aa: CASSSTGNYGYTF; CDR3nt: TGTGCCAGCAGCTCGACAGGGAACTATGGCTACACCTTC
v_gene: TRBV15; d_gene: .; j_gene: TRBJ2-1; abundance: .; CDR3aa: CATSRPGVYNEQFF; CDR3nt: TGTGCCACCAGCCGCCCAGGGGTGTACAATGAGCAGTTCTTC
v_gene: TRBV12-5; d_gene: .; j_gene: TRBJ2-1; abundance: .; CDR3aa: CASGFRTNEQFF; CDR3nt: TGTGCTAGTGGTTTTAGGACCAATGAGCAGTTCTTC
v_gene: TRBV7-9; d_gene: .; j_gene: TRBJ1-1; abundance: .; CDR3aa: CASSPTPGRVAEAFF; CDR3nt: TGTGCCAGCAGCCCGACACCGGGACGGGTCGCTGAAGCTTTCTTT
v_gene: TRBV5-4; d_gene: .; j_gene: TRBJ1-2; abundance: .; CDR3aa: CASSFDPRTAYGYTF; CDR3nt: TGTGCCAGCAGCTTCGACCCTCGGACGGCCTATGGCTACACCTTC
v_gene: TRBV4-2; d_gene: .; j_gene: TRBJ1-1; abundance: .; CDR3aa: CASSPTAGSYTEAFF; CDR3nt: TGTGCCAGCAGCCCCACAGCAGGGTCTTACACTGAAGCTTTCTTT
v_gene: TRBV6-5; d_gene: TRBD1; j_gene: TRBJ1-4; abundance: .; CDR3aa: CASSFKGASEKLFF; CDR3nt: TGTGCCAGCAGTTTCAAGGGGGCGAGTGAAAAACTGTTTTTT
v_gene: TRBV6-6; d_gene: .; j_gene: TRBJ1-1; abundance: .; CDR3aa: CASRATGVTEAFF; CDR3nt: TGTGCCAGCAGAGCGACGGGGGTCACTGAAGCTTTCTTT
v_gene: TRBV7-3; d_gene: .; j_gene: TRBJ1-6; abundance: .; CDR3aa: CASSLGRTNSPLHF; CDR3nt: TGTGCCAGCAGCTTAGGACGGACAAATTCACCCCTCCACTTT
v_gene: TRBV11-2; d_gene: .; j_gene: TRBJ2-7; abundance: few; CDR3aa: CASSYSRGTAPYEQYF; CDR3nt: TGTGCCAGCAGCTACTCACGCGGGACAGCCCCTTACGAGCAGTACTTC
v_gene: TRBV7-1; d_gene: TRBD1; j_gene: TRBJ1-2; abundance: .; CDR3aa: CASSPTGSYGYTF; CDR3nt: TGTGCCAGCAGCCCGACAGGGAGCTATGGCTACACCTTC
v_gene: TRBV27; d_gene: .; j_gene: TRBJ2-7; abundance: .; CDR3aa: CASSFGDSSYGQYF; CDR3nt: TGTGCCAGCAGTTTCGGAGACTCTTCCTACGGGCAGTACTTC
v_gene: TRBV7-8; d_gene: TRBD2; j_gene: TRBJ2-7; abundance: .; CDR3aa: CASSSKRTSGGAGEQYF; CDR3nt: TGTGCCAGCAGCTCCAAAAGGACTAGCGGGGGGGCTGGGGAGCAGTACTTC
v_gene: TRBV5-6; d_gene: .; j_gene: TRBJ2-7; abundance: .; CDR3aa: CASRTGPTEQYF; CDR3nt: TGTGCCAGCAGGACAGGCCCCACCGAGCAGTACTTC
v_gene: TRBV30; d_gene: TRBD1; j_gene: TRBJ1-2; abundance: .; CDR3aa: CAWSSRTGTYGYTF; CDR3nt: TGTGCCTGGAGTTCAAGGACAGGCACCTATGGCTACACCTTC
v_gene: TRBV6-5; d_gene: .; j_gene: TRBJ2-1; abundance: few; CDR3aa: CASSKDAASYNEQFF; CDR3nt: TGTGCCAGCAGCAAAGACGCGGCCTCCTACAATGAGCAGTTCTTC
v_gene: TRBV7-8; d_gene: TRBD1; j_gene: TRBJ2-7; abundance: .; CDR3aa: CASSSGTGATDEQYF; CDR3nt: TGTGCCAGCAGCTCCGGGACAGGGGCTACTGACGAGCAGTACTTC
v_gene: TRBV11-3; d_gene: TRBD1; j_gene: TRBJ2-7; abundance: .; CDR3aa: CASSYGTGSSYEQYF; CDR3nt: TGTGCCAGCAGCTACGGGACAGGGAGCTCCTACGAGCAGTACTTC
v_gene: TRBV7-9; d_gene: TRBD1; j_gene: TRBJ2-7; abundance: once; CDR3aa: CASSRDSTYEQYF; CDR3nt: TGTGCCAGCAGTCGGGACAGCACCTACGAGCAGTACTTC
v_gene: TRBV18; d_gene: TRBD2; j_gene: TRBJ2-3; abundance: .; CDR3aa: CASSPRLAFGHRVGDTQYF; CDR3nt: TGTGCCAGCTCACCACGACTAGCTTTTGGTCACCGCGTGGGGGATACGCAGTATTTT
v_gene: TRBV7-9; d_gene: TRBD1; j_gene: TRBJ2-5; abundance: .; CDR3aa: CASSPRRTGPQETQYF; CDR3nt: TGTGCCAGCAGCCCCCGTCGGACAGGGCCCCAAGAGACCCAGTACTTC
v_gene: TRBV7-2; d_gene: .; j_gene: TRBJ1-5; abundance: few; CDR3aa: CASSSGDVRSQHF; CDR3nt: TGTGCCAGCAGTAGCGGGGACGTAAGGTCCCAGCATTTT
v_gene: TRBV28; d_gene: .; j_gene: TRBJ1-2; abundance: .; CDR3aa: CASKEARVTYGYTF; CDR3nt: TGTGCCAGCAAAGAGGCAAGAGTGACTTATGGCTACACCTTC
v_gene: TRBV6-6; d_gene: .; j_gene: TRBJ1-1; abundance: .; CDR3aa: CASSLRTGYTEAFF; CDR3nt: TGTGCCAGCAGCCTACGGACTGGGTACACTGAAGCTTTCTTT
v_gene: TRBV15; d_gene: .; j_gene: TRBJ1-2; abundance: once; CDR3aa: CATSEGGRTNYGYTF; CDR3nt: TGTGCCACCAGCGAGGGGGGCAGAACGAACTATGGCTACACCTTC
v_gene: TRBV7-3; d_gene: .; j_gene: TRBJ2-1; abundance: .; CDR3aa: CASSSRNPGDEQFF; CDR3nt: TGTGCCAGCAGCTCGCGAAACCCTGGGGATGAGCAGTTCTTC
v_gene: TRBV7-9; d_gene: .; j_gene: TRBJ2-7; abundance: .; CDR3aa: CASSPSGPFYEQYF; CDR3nt: TGTGCCAGCAGCCCTAGTGGGCCATTCTACGAGCAGTACTTC
v_gene: TRBV18; d_gene: TRBD1; j_gene: TRBJ1-3; abundance: .; CDR3aa: CASSPPDRTGNTIYF; CDR3nt: TGTGCCAGCTCACCACCGGACAGGACTGGAAACACCATATATTTT
v_gene: TRBV14; d_gene: .; j_gene: TRBJ2-1; abundance: .; CDR3aa: CASSQNLYNEQFF; CDR3nt: TGTGCCAGCAGCCAAAACCTATACAATGAGCAGTTCTTC
v_gene: TRBV5-1; d_gene: TRBD1; j_gene: TRBJ2-7; abundance: .; CDR3aa: CASSFQGAIYEQYF; CDR3nt: TGCGCCAGCAGCTTCCAGGGGGCGATCTACGAGCAGTACTTC
v_gene: TRBV7-9; d_gene: .; j_gene: TRBJ2-7; abundance: .; CDR3aa: CASSFSGENYEQYF; CDR3nt: TGTGCCAGCAGCTTTTCGGGGGAGAACTACGAGCAGTACTTC
v_gene: TRBV7-2; d_gene: .; j_gene: TRBJ2-1; abundance: .; CDR3aa: CASSLDGGNYNEQFF; CDR3nt: TGTGCCAGCAGCTTAGACGGGGGCAATTACAATGAGCAGTTCTTC
v_gene: TRBV5-6; d_gene: .; j_gene: TRBJ2-5; abundance: .; CDR3aa: CASSLYGVTQYF; CDR3nt: TGTGCCAGCAGCTTGTACGGAGTGACCCAGTACTTC
v_gene: TRBV4-1; d_gene: .; j_gene: TRBJ2-2; abundance: .; CDR3aa: CASSRTNTGELFF; CDR3nt: TGCGCCAGCAGCCGCACGAACACCGGGGAGCTGTTTTTT
v_gene: TRBV2; d_gene: TRBD1; j_gene: TRBJ1-5; abundance: .; CDR3aa: CASSLRGDSNQPQHF; CDR3nt: TGTGCCAGCAGTCTCAGGGGGGATAGCAATCAGCCCCAGCATTTT
v_gene: TRBV6-4; d_gene: .; j_gene: TRBJ1-5; abundance: .; CDR3aa: CASKKKGDLDSNQPQHF; CDR3nt: TGTGCCAGCAAAAAAAAGGGCGATCTCGATAGCAATCAGCCCCAGCATTTT